These 3 T cell receptor beta chains share one sample of origin, sequenced in a study of shared clonotypes between healthy human individuals. Only in-frame clones appear in the TCRdb table, and some are missing; sequencing was by immunoSEQ multiplex PCR. The repertoire holds fewer than 850,000 clones, less than 95% seen once, with about a third in the top ten. Material: memory CD8+ T cells from PBMCs. The subset: CD45RO+ cells pooled with CCR7-negative TemRA cells. The origin of the receptors is a man between 18 and 29 years old in good health. Some clones in this sample may be carry-over from other donors' samples.

The V and J genes are TRBV2 and TRBJ2-1, with D tentatively TRBD1 (6 bases). Trimming removed 6 bases at V and 2 bases at J, with 14 bases between. Germline CDR1 is SNHLY and CDR2 is FYNNEI. This CDR3 region has 15 residues. The CDR3 spells CASRKGEFAYNEQFF. CDR3 DNA: TGTGCCAGCAGGAAGGGGGAGTTCGCCTACAATGAGCAGTTCTTC.

The chain has TRBV9 and TRBJ2-7; D might be TRBD1 (5 bases). This CDR3 region has 14 residues. Trimming cost V 3 bases and J 1 base, with 11 bases left between them. Germline assignment: CDR1 SGDLS and CDR2 YYNGEE. CDR3 DNA: TGTGCCAGCAGCGCCCACAGGTGTTCCTACGAGCAGTACTTC. Its protein product is CASSAHRCSYEQYF.

The chain couples TRBV4-3 to TRBJ2-1; no definite D call. Germline assignment: CDR1 LGHNA and CDR2 YSLEER. The CDR3 sequence is 16 residues long. V was trimmed by 3 bases and J by 1 base, leaving 13 bases between them. CDR3 protein: CASSHGRSYSYNEQFF. CDR3 sequence (DNA): TGCGCCAGCAGCCATGGCCGTTCATATTCCTACAATGAGCAGTTCTTC.